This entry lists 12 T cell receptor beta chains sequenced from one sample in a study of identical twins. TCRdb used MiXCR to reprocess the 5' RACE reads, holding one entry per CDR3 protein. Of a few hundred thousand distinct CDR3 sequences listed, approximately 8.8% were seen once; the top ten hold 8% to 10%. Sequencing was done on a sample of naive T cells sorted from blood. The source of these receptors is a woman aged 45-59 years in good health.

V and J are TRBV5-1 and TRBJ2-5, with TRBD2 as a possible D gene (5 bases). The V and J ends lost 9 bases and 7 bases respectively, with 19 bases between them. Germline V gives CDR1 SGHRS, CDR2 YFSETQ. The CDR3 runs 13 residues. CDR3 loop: CATAQTVEGTQYF. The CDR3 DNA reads TGCGCCACCGCCCAAACCGTCGAGGGGACCCAGTACTTC.

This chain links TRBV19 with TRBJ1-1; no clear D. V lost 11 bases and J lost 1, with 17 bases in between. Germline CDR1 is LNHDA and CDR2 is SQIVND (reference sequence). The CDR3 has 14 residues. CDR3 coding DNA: TGTGCCGCAAGCTCTGGAGGTCCGAACACTGAAGCTTTCTTT. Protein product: CAASSGGPNTEAFF.

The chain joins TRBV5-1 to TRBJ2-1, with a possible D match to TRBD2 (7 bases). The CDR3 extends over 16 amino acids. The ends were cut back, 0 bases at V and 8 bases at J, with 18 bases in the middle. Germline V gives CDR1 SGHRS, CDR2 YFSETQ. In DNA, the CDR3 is TGCGCCAGCAGCTTGGTAGGCGGGGGCCCTGTGCATGAGCAGTTCTTC. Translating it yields CASSLVGGGPVHEQFF.

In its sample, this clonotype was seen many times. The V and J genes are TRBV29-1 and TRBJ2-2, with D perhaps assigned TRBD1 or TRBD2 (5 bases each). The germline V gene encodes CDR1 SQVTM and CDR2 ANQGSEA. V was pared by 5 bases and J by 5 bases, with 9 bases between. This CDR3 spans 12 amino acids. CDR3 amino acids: CSVFWGTGELFF. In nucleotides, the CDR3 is TGCAGCGTTTTTTGGGGGACCGGGGAGCTGTTTTTT.

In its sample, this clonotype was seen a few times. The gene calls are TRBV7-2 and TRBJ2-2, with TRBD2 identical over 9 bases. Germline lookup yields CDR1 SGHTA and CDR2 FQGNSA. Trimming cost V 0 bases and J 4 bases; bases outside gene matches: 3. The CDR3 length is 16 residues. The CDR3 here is CASSLAAGGPTGELFF. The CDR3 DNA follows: TGTGCCAGCAGCTTAGCTGCGGGAGGGCCCACCGGGGAGCTGTTTTTT.

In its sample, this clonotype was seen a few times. The chain's CDR3 is CASSQLVTNNEQFF. The CDR3, as DNA: TGTGCCAGCAGCCAATTGGTAACGAACAATGAGCAGTTCTTC. The chain couples TRBV3-1 to TRBJ2-1; D remains unclear. There are 14 residues in the CDR3. With 2 bases removed from V and 5 bases from J, the gap between germline ends came to 10 bases. Germline values: CDR1 LGHDT, CDR2 YNNKEL (reference sequence).

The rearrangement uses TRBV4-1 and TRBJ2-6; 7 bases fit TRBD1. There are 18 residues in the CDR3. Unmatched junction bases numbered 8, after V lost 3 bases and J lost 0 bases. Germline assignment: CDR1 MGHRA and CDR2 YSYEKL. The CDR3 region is CASSQFGTVSSGANVLTF. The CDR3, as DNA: TGCGCCAGCAGCCAGTTTGGGACAGTCAGCTCTGGGGCCAACGTCCTGACTTTC.

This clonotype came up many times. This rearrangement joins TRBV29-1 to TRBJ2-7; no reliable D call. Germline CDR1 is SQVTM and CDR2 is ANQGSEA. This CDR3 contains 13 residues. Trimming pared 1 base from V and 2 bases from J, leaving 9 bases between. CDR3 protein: CSVEGAGTYEQYF. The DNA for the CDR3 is TGCAGCGTTGAAGGCGCAGGTACCTACGAGCAGTACTTC.

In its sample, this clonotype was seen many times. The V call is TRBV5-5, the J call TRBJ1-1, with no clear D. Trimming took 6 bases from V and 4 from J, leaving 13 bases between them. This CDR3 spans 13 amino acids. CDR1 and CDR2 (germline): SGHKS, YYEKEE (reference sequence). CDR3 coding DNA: TGTGCCAGCACCGCAGTGGGGAGCACTGAAGCTTTCTTT. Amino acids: CASTAVGSTEAFF.

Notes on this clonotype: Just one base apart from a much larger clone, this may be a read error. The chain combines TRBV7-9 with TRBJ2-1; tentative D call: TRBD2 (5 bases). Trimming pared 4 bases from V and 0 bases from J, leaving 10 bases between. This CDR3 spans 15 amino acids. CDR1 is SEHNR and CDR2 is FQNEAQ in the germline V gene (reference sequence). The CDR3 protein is CASSSVGISYNEQFF. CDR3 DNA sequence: TGTGCCAGCAGCTCGGTCGGGATCTCCTACAATGAGCAGTTCTTC.

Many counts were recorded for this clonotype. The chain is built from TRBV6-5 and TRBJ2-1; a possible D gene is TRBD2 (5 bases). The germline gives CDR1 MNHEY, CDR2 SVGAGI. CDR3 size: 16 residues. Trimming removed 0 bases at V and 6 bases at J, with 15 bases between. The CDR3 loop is CASSYSLRGSPNEQFF. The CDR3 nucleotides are TGTGCCAGCAGTTACTCTTTGCGTGGGAGTCCCAATGAGCAGTTCTTC.

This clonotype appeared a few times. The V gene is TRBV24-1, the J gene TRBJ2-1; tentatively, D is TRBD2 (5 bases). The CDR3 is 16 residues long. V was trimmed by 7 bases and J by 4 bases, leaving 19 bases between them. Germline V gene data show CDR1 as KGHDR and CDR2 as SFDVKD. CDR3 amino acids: CATSALSAEAYNEQFF. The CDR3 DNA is TGTGCCACCAGCGCCCTGTCAGCGGAGGCATACAATGAGCAGTTCTTC.